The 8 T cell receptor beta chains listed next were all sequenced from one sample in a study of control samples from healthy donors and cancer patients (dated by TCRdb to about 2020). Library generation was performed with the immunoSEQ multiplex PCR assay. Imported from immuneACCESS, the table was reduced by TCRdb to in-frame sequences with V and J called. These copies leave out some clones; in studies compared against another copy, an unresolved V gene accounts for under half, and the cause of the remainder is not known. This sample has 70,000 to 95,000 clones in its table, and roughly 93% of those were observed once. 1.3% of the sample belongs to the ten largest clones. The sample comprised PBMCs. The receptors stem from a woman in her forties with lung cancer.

Here the CDR3 reads CAWSVTGGTEAFF. In nucleotides, the CDR3 is TGTGCCTGGAGTGTGACAGGGGGCACTGAAGCTTTCTTT. The chain employs TRBV30 and TRBJ1-1; TRBD1 matches 9 bases. V lost 0 bases to trimming and J lost 4 bases; unmatched junction nucleotides: 0. The V gene's germline CDR1 is GTSNPN and CDR2 SVGIG (reference sequence). This CDR3 is 13 amino acids long.

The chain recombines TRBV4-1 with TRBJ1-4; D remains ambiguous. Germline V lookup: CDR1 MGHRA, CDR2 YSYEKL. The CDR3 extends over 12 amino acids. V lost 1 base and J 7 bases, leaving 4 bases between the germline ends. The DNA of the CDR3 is TGCGCCAGCAGCCAAGTCCGTGAAAAACTGTTTTTT. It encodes CASSQVREKLFF.

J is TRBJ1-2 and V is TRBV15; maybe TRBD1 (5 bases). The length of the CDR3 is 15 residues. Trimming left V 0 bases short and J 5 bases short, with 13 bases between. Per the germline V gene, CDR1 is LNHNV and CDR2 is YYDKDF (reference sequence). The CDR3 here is CATSRDSAGLYGYTF. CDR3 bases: TGTGCCACCAGCAGAGATTCCGCAGGGCTTTATGGCTACACCTTC.

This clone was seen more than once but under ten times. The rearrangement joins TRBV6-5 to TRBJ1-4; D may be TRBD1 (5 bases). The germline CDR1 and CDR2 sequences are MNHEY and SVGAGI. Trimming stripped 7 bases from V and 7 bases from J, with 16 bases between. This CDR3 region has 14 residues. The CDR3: CASTLTVGGEKLFF. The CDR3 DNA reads TGTGCCAGCACCCTAACAGTGGGGGGTGAAAAACTGTTTTTT.

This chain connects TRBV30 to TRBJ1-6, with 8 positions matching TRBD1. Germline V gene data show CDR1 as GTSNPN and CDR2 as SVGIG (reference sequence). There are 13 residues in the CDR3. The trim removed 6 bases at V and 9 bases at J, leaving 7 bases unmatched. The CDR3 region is CACIGTGGSPLHF. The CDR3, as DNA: TGTGCCTGTATCGGGACAGGAGGTTCACCCCTCCACTTT. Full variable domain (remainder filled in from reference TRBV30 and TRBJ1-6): SQTIHQWPATLVQPVGSPLSLECTVEGTSNPNLYWYRQAAGRGLQLLFYSVGIGQISSEVPQNLSASRPQDRQFILSSKKLLLSDSGFYLCACIGTGGSPLHFGNGTRLTVT.

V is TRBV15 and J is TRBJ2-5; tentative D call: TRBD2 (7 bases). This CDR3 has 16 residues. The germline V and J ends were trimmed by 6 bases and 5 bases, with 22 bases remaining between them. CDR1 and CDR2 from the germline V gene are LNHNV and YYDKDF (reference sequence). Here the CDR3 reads CATRPARRGTWETQYF. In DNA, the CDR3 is TGTGCCACCAGGCCAGCCAGGCGGGGGACATGGGAGACCCAGTACTTC.

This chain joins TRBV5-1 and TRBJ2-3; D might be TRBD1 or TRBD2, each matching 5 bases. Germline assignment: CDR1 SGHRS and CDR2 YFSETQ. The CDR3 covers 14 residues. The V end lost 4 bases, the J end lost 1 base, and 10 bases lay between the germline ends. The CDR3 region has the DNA TGCGCCAGCAGCGAAAGGGACCGCACAGATACGCAGTATTTT. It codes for CASSERDRTDTQYF.

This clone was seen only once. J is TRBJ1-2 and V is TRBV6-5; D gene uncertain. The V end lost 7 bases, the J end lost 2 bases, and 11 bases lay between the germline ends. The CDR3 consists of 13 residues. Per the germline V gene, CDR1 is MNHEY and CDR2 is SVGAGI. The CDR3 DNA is TGTGCCAGCAAAAGCGAAACCAACTATGGCTACACCTTC. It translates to CASKSETNYGYTF.